This T cell receptor beta chain was found in a study of PD-1 blockade in classical Hodgkin lymphoma. Every one of the patients relapsed after autologous stem cell transplantation (brentuximab vedotin exposure was variable). Reported best responses ranged across complete response, partial response or progressive disease. This table comes from immunoSEQ multiplex PCR, and its TCRdb copy is limited to in-frame clones, with some not included. The table lists tens of thousands of clones, 85% to 90% of them singletons, with nearly 2.5% in the top ten. Source: peripheral blood mononuclear cells (PBMCs), taken at baseline. The sequence was obtained from a human donor with classical Hodgkin lymphoma.

The CDR3: CASSLGRGGRFTDTQYF. In DNA, the CDR3 is TGTGCCAGCAGCTTAGGAAGAGGGGGCAGGTTCACAGATACGCAGTATTTT. The chain uses TRBV7-2 and TRBJ2-3, with 7 positions matching TRBD1. V lost 1 base and J lost 2; bases outside the gene matches: 9. The CDR3 contains 17 residues. Germline V gene data show CDR1 as SGHTA and CDR2 as FQGNSA.